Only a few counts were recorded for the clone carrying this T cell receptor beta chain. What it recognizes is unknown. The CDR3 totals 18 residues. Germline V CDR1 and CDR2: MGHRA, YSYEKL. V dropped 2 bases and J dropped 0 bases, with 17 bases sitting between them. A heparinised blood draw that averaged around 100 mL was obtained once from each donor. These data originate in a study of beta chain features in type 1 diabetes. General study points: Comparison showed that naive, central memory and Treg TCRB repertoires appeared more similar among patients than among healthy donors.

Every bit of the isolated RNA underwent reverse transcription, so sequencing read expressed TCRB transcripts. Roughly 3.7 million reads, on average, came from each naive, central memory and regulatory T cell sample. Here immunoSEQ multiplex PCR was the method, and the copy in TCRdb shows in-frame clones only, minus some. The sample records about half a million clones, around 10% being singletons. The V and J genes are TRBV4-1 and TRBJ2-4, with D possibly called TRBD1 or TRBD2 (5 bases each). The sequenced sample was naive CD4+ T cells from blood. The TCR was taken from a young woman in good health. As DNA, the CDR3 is TGCGCCAGCAGCCAATTTCGGGGCGTCCCACTAGCCAAAAACATTCAGTACTTC. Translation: CASSQFRGVPLAKNIQYF.